A single T cell receptor (beta chain) is shown here with its context. What this receptor recognizes is not known. The CDR3 end lies 3 residues beyond the end of the read and is filled in from the germline J gene. TCR beta CDR3 regions were amplified by multiplex PCR using the immunoSEQ assay from an average of about 1,200 ng genomic DNA per sample. To correct primer bias, the assay used a complete synthetic TCR repertoire to set an amplification baseline. The amplicons were sequenced on the Illumina platform. The source study handled its data this way. Sequences were error-corrected by clustering with frequency ratios and a modified nearest-neighbor algorithm and were then analyzed in the immunoSEQ Analyzer with IMGT gene definitions. At each rarefaction depth, TCR richness and evenness were averaged across 20 rarefaction repeats, and samples with fewer sequences than that depth were excluded. Wilcoxon rank sum tests with FDR correction were used to compare V, D and J gene relative abundances between the groups. An intraclass correlation of around 96% for TCR richness and an average of about 82% across 66 gene segments were obtained from the blinded duplicates. Sourced from immuneACCESS, this table was stored by TCRdb with only in-frame sequences that have V and J called. A share of the clones is absent; for the studies checked, an unresolved V gene accounts for under half, and the remainder has no known explanation. The V and J calls and clone size were taken over from that table, and D and trimming were inferred from the DNA. This sample's table contains about 24,000 clones. 5.4% of the sample goes to the ten largest clones.

Every participant had a single incident cervical HPV16 infection, and women with prevalent HPV16 infections were excluded. Cervical HPV DNA was detected with MY09/MY11 PCR, and genotyping was done with dot-blot hybridization. Approximately 15 mL of heparinized blood were centrifuged, and the buffy coat was aliquoted, frozen at -30°C, then stored at -80°C. QIAGEN kits were used to extract genomic DNA from the buffy coat specimens. From its cysteine to its phenylalanine, the CDR3 spans 15 amino acids. The DNA covers only part of the CDR3, 36 bases in frame from base 1. V is pared back by 3 bases and J by 2 bases, with 12 bases lying between the germline termini. CDR1 and CDR2 are drawn from the germline V gene: SNHLY, FYNNEI. The sample is drawn from a study of T cells in women clearing cervical HPV infection (dated by TCRdb to the late 2010s). As for the study more broadly: The cases were 25 women with histologically confirmed HPV16-related CIN3 or worse, and 2 of these cases were invasive cancers. Controls were around 24 women whose single incident HPV16 infection cleared within 12 months without precancer or cancer developing. A median age of 34 years was observed in cases versus 37 to 40 in controls, and no significant differences in baseline characteristics were found. As quality controls, five blinded duplicates were added to each group, bringing the total to approximately 60 samples made up of 50 participants and ten or so replicates. For cases, the median interval between lesion detection and blood sampling was over 130 days, with an interquartile range of roughly 80 to 230 days. Cases were matched to controls by age within five years and by the year the sample was collected. Because only a few women had HLA typing data, the possibility that HLA type acted as a confounder could not be ruled out. An exploratory proof-of-principle case-control study, nested within the Guanacaste HPV Natural History Study in Costa Rica, was conducted to compare TCR repertoires across cervical HPV16 outcomes. Blood from cases was collected at the visit where the lesion was first found, while blood from controls was collected once the infection could no longer be detected. In the parent cohort, 10,049 women aged 18 or older were enrolled in Guanacaste, Costa Rica, during about 1992 to 1994 and then followed for around seven years. The paper's findings and limits, for the study overall: CIN3+ cases had significantly higher TCR repertoire richness than controls across sequencing depths, but evenness did not differ between the groups. Whether associations preceded infection or resulted from infection could not be shown with the cross-sectional design, and effector/memory subsets and HPV-specific T cells were not isolated. Lower TRBV6-7 relative abundance was observed in cases than in controls (around 0.1% versus 0.15%; Bonferroni P = 0.0008). T-cell numbers per sample were unknown, so richness differences could reflect varying T-cell content rather than repertoire biology. Random forest classifiers combining richness and V gene abundances distinguished cases from controls with an estimated AUC of approximately 0.8.

This sequence uses TRBV2 and TRBJ2-3; the best D guess is TRBD1, with 6 bases matching. Sequencing input: blood buffy coat. The TCR comes from a woman between 18 and 70 years old with a cervical HPV16 infection that either progressed to CIN3+ or cleared (not recorded which). The CDR3 DNA, read in part, is TGTGCCAGCAGTGAGTATGGGGGCAACACAGATACG. The translation is CASSEYGGNTDT. The full-length CDR3 reads as CASSEYGGNTDTQYF.